This T cell receptor beta chain was sequenced in a study of Tregs in tolerant kidney transplant recipients. Points from the study as a whole: Findings come from small patient numbers and require larger validation.

Measured with immunoSEQ multiplex PCR; TCRdb has only the in-frame clones, and not every one. Found here are about 110,000 clones, around 90% of them singletons; the top ten hold approximately 0.34%. With 11 bases clipped from V and 0 bases from J, the junction kept 12 bases outside the gene matches. The germline gives CDR1 LNHDA, CDR2 SQIVND (reference sequence). The CDR3 length is 16 residues. Details on this clone: The antigen is not known.

Unstimulated Tregs (CD4+CD25+CD127-) and CD4+CD25- non-Tregs were sorted from PBMCs. V gene TRBV19 combines with J gene TRBJ2-2; 7 bases align to TRBD2. Source: CD4+ T cells from blood, taken before the transplant. This TCR was sampled from a human donor who received a combined kidney and bone marrow transplant. Written as DNA, the CDR3 is TGTGCCGGAGGACGCGGCGGGAGCCCGAACACCGGGGAGCTGTTTTTT. Protein: CAGGRGGSPNTGELFF.